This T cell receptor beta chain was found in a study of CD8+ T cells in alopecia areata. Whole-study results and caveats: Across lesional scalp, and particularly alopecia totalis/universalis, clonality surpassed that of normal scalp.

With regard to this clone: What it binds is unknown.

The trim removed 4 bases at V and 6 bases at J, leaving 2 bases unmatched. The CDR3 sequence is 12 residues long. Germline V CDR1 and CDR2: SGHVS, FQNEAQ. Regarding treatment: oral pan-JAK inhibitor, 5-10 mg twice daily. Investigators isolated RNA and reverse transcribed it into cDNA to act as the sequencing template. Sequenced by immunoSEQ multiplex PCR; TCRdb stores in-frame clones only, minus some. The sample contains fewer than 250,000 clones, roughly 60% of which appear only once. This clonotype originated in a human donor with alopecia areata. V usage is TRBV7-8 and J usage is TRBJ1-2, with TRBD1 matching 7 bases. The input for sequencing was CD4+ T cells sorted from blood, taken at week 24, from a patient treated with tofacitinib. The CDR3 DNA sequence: TGTGCCAGCAGCTCCACAGGGGATGGCTACACCTTC. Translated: CASSSTGDGYTF.